These T cell receptor beta chains were read from a single sample in a study of CD8 T cells in Susac syndrome. In TCRdb, the immunoSEQ multiplex PCR reads were re-called with MiXCR into one record per CDR3 protein. The table lists 95,000 to 150,000 distinct CDR3 sequences, 96% of them singletons. Sequencing was carried out using CD4+ T cells from PBMCs. Source of these receptors: a human donor with Susac syndrome. Both conserved end residues are part of each CDR3. D genes are given only for firm matches. Clone sizes are given selectively: once, few, many, or a class where the clone is expanded.

NA | TRBD2 | TRBJ2-7 | TRBV6-2/TRBV6-3 | CASSFQTSGSVHEQYF | TGTGCCAGCAGTTTCCAGACTAGCGGGAGTGTCCACGAGCAGTACTTC
NA | TRBD1 | TRBJ2-7 | TRBV30 | CAWNQAHRGSEQYF | TGTGCCTGGAACCAGGCTCACAGGGGCTCCGAGCAGTACTTC
NA | NA | TRBJ2-5 | TRBV6-5 | CASSVQPRETQYF | TGTGCCAGCAGTGTTCAGCCCCGGGAGACCCAGTACTTC
NA | NA | TRBJ2-5 | TRBV15 | CATSRDSRSAQETQYF | TGTGCCACCAGCAGAGATTCCCGGTCAGCCCAAGAGACCCAGTACTTC
NA | NA | TRBJ1-1 | TRBV20-1 | CSATKGRANTEAFF | TGCAGTGCGACAAAGGGGCGAGCGAACACTGAAGCTTTCTTT
NA | NA | TRBJ2-4 | TRBV18 | CASSPLGARAKNIQYF | TGTGCCAGCTCACCACTGGGGGCTCGGGCCAAAAACATTCAGTACTTC
NA | NA | TRBJ1-5 | TRBV20-1 | CSARDPLQPQHF | TGCAGTGCTAGAGATCCTCTCCAGCCCCAGCATTTT
NA | TRBD2 | TRBJ2-1 | TRBV12-3/TRBV12-4 | CASSFGGRADEQFF | TGTGCCAGCAGTTTTGGCGGGAGGGCTGATGAGCAGTTCTTC
NA | NA | TRBJ2-7 | TRBV6-2/TRBV6-3 | CASSYGGKQYF | TGTGCCAGCAGTTACGGGGGAAAGCAGTACTTC
NA | NA | TRBJ1-2 | TRBV25-1 | CASSAGTYGYTF | TGTGCCAGCAGTGCAGGAACCTATGGCTACACCTTC
NA | NA | TRBJ2-7 | TRBV12-3/TRBV12-4 | CASSSGGPEQYF | TGTGCCAGCAGTTCCGGGGGGCCCGAGCAGTACTTC
NA | NA | TRBJ2-7 | TRBV5-4 | CASSIPDRWEQYF | TGTGCCAGCAGCATCCCGGACAGATGGGAGCAGTACTTC
NA | NA | TRBJ1-4 | TRBV27 | CASAPGVVATNEKLFF | TGTGCCAGCGCCCCTGGGGTTGTTGCAACTAATGAAAAACTGTTTTTT
NA | TRBD2 | TRBJ2-1 | TRBV6-4 | CASPGTSGRNEQFF | TGTGCCAGCCCCGGGACTAGCGGGAGGAATGAGCAGTTCTTC
NA | NA | TRBJ2-5 | TRBV6-1 | CAIAGTLETQYF | TGTGCCATAGCCGGGACATTAGAGACCCAGTACTTC
NA | TRBD1 | TRBJ1-1 | TRBV2 | CASELGGVMNTEAFF | TGTGCCAGCGAATTAGGGGGCGTAATGAACACTGAAGCTTTCTTT
NA | TRBD1 | TRBJ1-2 | TRBV20-1 | CSALGQGGNYGYTF | TGCAGTGCCTTAGGACAGGGGGGTAACTATGGCTACACCTTC
NA | NA | TRBJ2-1 | TRBV6-5 | CASRSTAEQFF | TGTGCCAGCAGAAGCACAGCTGAGCAGTTCTTC
NA | TRBD2 | TRBJ2-7 | TRBV3-1 | CASSPNSGREQYF | TGTGCCAGCAGCCCGAATAGCGGGCGCGAGCAGTACTTC
NA | TRBD1 | TRBJ2-6 | TRBV15 | CATSITGVGANVLTF | TGTGCCACCAGCATAACAGGGGTCGGGGCCAACGTCCTGACTTTC
NA | TRBD1 | TRBJ1-2 | TRBV6-1 | CASRTGTGDYTF | TGTGCCAGCAGGACTGGGACAGGGGACTACACCTTC
once | NA | TRBJ1-2 | TRBV5-1 | CASSLSGIYGYTF | TGCGCCAGCAGCTTGTCCGGGATCTATGGCTACACCTTC
NA | NA | TRBJ2-1 | TRBV24-1 | CATSDRATPSYNEQFF | TGTGCCACCAGTGATAGGGCTACCCCCTCCTACAATGAGCAGTTCTTC
NA | NA | TRBJ1-2 | TRBV5-6 | CASIRGRSRGYTF | TGTGCCAGCATCAGGGGACGCTCTCGGGGCTACACCTTC
NA | TRBD1 | TRBJ2-7 | TRBV7-2 | CASSRGTGDSYEQYF | TGTGCCAGCAGCCGCGGGACAGGGGATTCCTACGAGCAGTACTTC
NA | NA | TRBJ1-5 | TRBV14 | CASSQSLGEPQHF | TGTGCCAGCAGCCAATCCCTCGGGGAGCCCCAGCATTTT
NA | NA | TRBJ1-5 | TRBV12-3/TRBV12-4 | CASSPLYSNQPQHF | TGTGCCAGCAGTCCCCTTTATAGCAATCAGCCCCAGCATTTT
NA | TRBD1 | TRBJ2-7 | TRBV4-1 | CASKRELGQGNNEQYF | TGCGCCAGCAAAAGGGAGTTAGGACAGGGAAACAACGAGCAGTACTTC
NA | NA | TRBJ2-2 | TRBV9 | CASTLSRVDGELFF | TGTGCCAGCACCCTTAGCCGAGTGGACGGGGAGCTGTTTTTT
NA | TRBD2 | TRBJ2-2 | TRBV12-3/TRBV12-4 | CATKLAGGTGELFF | TGTGCCACGAAACTAGCGGGAGGCACCGGGGAGCTGTTTTTT
NA | NA | TRBJ2-7 | TRBV20-1 | CSARDLRDSYEQYF | TGCAGTGCTAGAGACTTACGGGACTCCTACGAGCAGTACTTC
NA | NA | TRBJ2-4 | TRBV12-3/TRBV12-4 | CASSFGGTKNIQYF | TGTGCCAGCAGTTTCGGGGGAACCAAAAACATTCAGTACTTC
NA | TRBD2 | TRBJ2-1 | TRBV15 | CATSRVGTSWFF | TGTGCCACCAGCAGAGTTGGGACTAGTTGGTTCTTC
NA | NA | TRBJ1-1 | TRBV15 | CATSRDRITLGTEAFF | TGTGCCACCAGCAGAGACAGGATTACTTTGGGCACTGAAGCTTTCTTT
few | NA | TRBJ2-7 | TRBV28 | CASMGGPYEQYF | TGTGCCAGCATGGGTGGGCCCTACGAGCAGTACTTC
NA | NA | TRBJ1-2 | TRBV7-2 | CASSHERRSNGYTF | TGTGCCAGCAGCCACGAGAGGCGATCTAACGGCTACACCTTC
NA | NA | TRBJ2-5 | TRBV12-5 | CASGLVLGGRGETQYF | TGTGCTAGTGGTTTGGTACTTGGGGGGCGCGGGGAGACCCAGTACTTC
NA | NA | TRBJ2-2 | TRBV24-1 | CATSDRTSNTGELFF | TGTGCCACCAGTGATAGGACTTCGAACACCGGGGAGCTGTTTTTT
NA | TRBD1 | TRBJ1-1 | TRBV7-9 | CASSQVTGAVTEAFF | TGTGCCAGCAGTCAAGTTACAGGGGCGGTCACTGAAGCTTTCTTT
NA | NA | TRBJ2-5 | TRBV5-4 | CASSRGGGQETQYF | TGTGCCAGCAGCCGGGGAGGCGGACAAGAGACCCAGTACTTC
NA | NA | TRBJ1-3 | TRBV20-1 | CSARDSSGNTIYF | TGCAGTGCTAGGGACAGCTCTGGAAACACCATATATTTT